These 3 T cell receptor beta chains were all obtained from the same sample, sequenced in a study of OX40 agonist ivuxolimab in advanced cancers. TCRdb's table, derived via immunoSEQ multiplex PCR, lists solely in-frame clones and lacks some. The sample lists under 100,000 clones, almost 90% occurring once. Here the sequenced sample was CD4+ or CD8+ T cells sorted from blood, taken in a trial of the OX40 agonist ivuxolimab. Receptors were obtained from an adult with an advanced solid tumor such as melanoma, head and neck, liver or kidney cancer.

This chain's CDR3 is CASKLDLNSNQPQHF. CDR3 bases: TGTGCCAGCAAACTGGACCTGAATAGCAATCAGCCCCAGCATTTT. This chain uses TRBV2 with TRBJ1-5; no reliable D call. Germline V lookup: CDR1 SNHLY, CDR2 FYNNEI. V dropped 7 bases and J dropped 0 bases, with 13 bases sitting between them. This CDR3 is built from 15 residues.

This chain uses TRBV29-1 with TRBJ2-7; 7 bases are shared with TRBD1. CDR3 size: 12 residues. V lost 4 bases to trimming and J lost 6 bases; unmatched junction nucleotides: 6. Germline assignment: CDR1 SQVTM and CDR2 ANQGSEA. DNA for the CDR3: TGCAGCGTTGGGGTAACAGGGGCCGAGCAGTACTTC. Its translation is CSVGVTGAEQYF.

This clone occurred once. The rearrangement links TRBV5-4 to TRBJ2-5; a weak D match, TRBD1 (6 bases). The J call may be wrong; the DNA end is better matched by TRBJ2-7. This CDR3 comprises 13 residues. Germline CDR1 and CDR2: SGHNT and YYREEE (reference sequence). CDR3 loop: CASSVQGFYEQYF. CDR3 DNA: TGTGCCAGCAGCGTACAGGGTTTCTACGAGCAGTACTTC.